The clone carrying this TCR beta chain was found many times. The V end lost 0 bases, the J end lost 4 bases, and 12 bases lay between the germline ends. The CDR3 is 15 amino acids. CDR1 is LGHNA, CDR2 YNFKEQ, per germline. This entry belongs to a study of T cell repertoires in cytomegalovirus infection. On the study more broadly: Based on public TCR beta signatures, there were indications of CMV infection and of a matching HLA type.

Each CDR3 protein is one row after TCRdb ran MiXCR on the reads. The table shows fewer than 200,000 distinct CDR3 sequences, with roughly 9% occurring only once. The sample consisted of PBMCs. The TCR originated in a human donor in good health (CMV status not recorded). Some clones in this sample may be carry-over from other donors' samples. The J gene is TRBJ1-2, the V gene TRBV4-2, with a weak D call TRBD1 (6 bases). Here the CDR3 DNA reads TGTGCCAGCAGCCAAGATTCGGCAGGGGTCTATGGCTACACCTTC. It translates to CASSQDSAGVYGYTF.